What follows is one T cell receptor (beta chain) and its context. Its antigen remains unknown. The data were taken from a study of cytomegalovirus exposure and HLA in healthy donors. Per the germline V gene, CDR1 is MNHEY and CDR2 is SVGAGI. Unmatched junction bases numbered 4, after V lost 2 bases and J lost 6 bases. This CDR3 has 14 amino acids. Study-level points and caveats: Many donors shared some public TCRs, even though most TCR sequences were rare.

Sequenced by immunoSEQ multiplex PCR; TCRdb stores in-frame clones only, minus some. The sample includes 150,000 to 200,000 clones, 95% to 97% seen only once; the top ten take under 0.9%. The sequenced sample consisted of PBMCs. The J gene is TRBJ1-5, the V gene TRBV6-5, with 7 bases matching TRBD1. This receptor was obtained from a woman in her late teens or twenties in good health and CMV-seronegative. CDR3 DNA: TGTGCCAGCAGTTACCGACAGGGTATTCAGCCCCAGCATTTT. Protein product: CASSYRQGIQPQHF.